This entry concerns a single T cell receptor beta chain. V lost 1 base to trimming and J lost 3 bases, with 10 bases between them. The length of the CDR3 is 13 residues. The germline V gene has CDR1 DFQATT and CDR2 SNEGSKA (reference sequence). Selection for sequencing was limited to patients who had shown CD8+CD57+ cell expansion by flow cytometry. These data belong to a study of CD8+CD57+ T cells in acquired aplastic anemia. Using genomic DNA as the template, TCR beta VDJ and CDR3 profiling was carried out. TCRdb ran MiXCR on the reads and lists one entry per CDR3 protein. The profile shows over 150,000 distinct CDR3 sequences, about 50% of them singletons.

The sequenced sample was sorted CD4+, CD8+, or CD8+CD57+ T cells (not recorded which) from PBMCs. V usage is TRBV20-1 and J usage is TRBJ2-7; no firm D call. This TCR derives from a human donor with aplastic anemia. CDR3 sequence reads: CSARADHDYEQYF. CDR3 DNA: TGCAGTGCTAGAGCGGATCACGACTACGAGCAGTACTTC.